The source of this TCR beta chain is a study of control samples from healthy donors and cancer patients (dated by TCRdb to about 2020). Ends trimmed: V by 5 bases, J by 0 bases; bases unmatched to a gene: 16. The germline V gene supplies CDR1 MGHRA and CDR2 YSYEKL. The CDR3 holds 18 amino acids from the cysteine to the phenylalanine. Solely the CDR3 DNA is kept, with 54 bases framed from the first base. Library prep was done by the immunoSEQ multiplex PCR assay. As stored in TCRdb, this immuneACCESS dataset retains in-frame rearrangements with V and J assigned. A fraction of the clones does not appear; measured against another copy, unresolved V genes explain less than half of the discrepancy, and the remainder lacks a known reason. This sample lists about 140,000 clones; 94% were detected once. The ten largest make up over 10% of the sample. This clone was recorded once. Its antigen has not been determined. It has no much larger one-base neighbor in the sample; base qualities were not kept.

The source of this sequence is a man in his forties in good health. The chain employs TRBV4-1 and TRBJ2-7, with 7 bases in between that match TRBD2. The source material was blood. At the DNA level, the sequence is TGCGCCAGCAGCGAAACTCCCCCCAAAGCGGGGAGCTCCTACGAGCAGTACTTC. Translated, it reads CASSETPPKAGSSYEQYF.